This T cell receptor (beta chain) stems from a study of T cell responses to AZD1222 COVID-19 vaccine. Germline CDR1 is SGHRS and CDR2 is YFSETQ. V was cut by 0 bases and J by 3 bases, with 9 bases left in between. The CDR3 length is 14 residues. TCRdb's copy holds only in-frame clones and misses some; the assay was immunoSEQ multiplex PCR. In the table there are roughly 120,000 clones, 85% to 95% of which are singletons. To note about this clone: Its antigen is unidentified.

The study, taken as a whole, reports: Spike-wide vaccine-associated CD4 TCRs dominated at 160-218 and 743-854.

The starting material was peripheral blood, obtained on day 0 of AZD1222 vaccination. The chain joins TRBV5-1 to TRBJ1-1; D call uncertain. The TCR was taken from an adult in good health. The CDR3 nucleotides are TGCGCCAGCAGCTTGGAAGCAGTCCACACTGAAGCTTTCTTT. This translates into CASSLEAVHTEAFF.